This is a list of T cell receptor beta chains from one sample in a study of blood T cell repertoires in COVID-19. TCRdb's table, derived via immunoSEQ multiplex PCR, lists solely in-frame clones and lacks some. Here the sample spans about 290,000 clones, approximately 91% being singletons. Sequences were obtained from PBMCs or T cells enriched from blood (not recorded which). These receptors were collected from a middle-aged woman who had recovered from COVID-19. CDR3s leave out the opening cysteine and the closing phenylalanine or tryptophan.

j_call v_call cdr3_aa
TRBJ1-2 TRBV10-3 AISAQFNYGYT
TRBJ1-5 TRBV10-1 ASSAGGSNQPQH
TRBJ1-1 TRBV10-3 AISVRGKTEAF
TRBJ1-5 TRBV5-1 ASSLAGQGGNQPQH
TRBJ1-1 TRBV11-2 ASSPDRGTEAF
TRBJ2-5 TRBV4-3 ASSRLTGKEETQY
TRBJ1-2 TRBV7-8 ASSSARTGSMDGYT
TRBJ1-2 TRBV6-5 ASHVDRGYGYT
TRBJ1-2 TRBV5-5 ASSPRGQGITYGYT
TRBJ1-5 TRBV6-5 ASRTRQGEPPQH
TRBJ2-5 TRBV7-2 ASSFNREETQY
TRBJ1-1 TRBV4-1 ASSPKEPAGHEAF
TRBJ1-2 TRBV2 ASSVDGLYGYT
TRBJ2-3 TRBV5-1 ASSLGTSGGDTQY
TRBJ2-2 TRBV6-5 ASTQTGGNTGELF
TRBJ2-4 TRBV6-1 ASSETQGGLAKNIQY
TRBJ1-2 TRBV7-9 ASSPRVAGGGYT
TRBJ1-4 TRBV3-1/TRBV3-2 ASSQWGQGIENEKLF
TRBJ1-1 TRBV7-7 ASSLGVGRSNTEAF
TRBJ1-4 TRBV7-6 ASSPHTRGYNEKLF
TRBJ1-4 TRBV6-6 ASSRGPGQANEKLF
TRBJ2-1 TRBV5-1 ASSARTGTDEQF
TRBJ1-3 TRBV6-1 ASSESGQGFNTIY
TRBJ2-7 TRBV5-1 ASSLTPHEQY
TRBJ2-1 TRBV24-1 ATSEGAGRDEQF
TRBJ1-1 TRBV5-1 ASADKSITPEAF
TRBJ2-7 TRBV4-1 ASSHPTRGYEQY
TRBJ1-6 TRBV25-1 ASSEFDSYNSPLH
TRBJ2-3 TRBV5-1 ASSLDTTGLGDTQY
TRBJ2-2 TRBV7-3 ASSLTLGTVNTGELF
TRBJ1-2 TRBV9 ASSVQVTPGQGRSGGYT
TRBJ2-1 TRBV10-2 ASSDAGLAGGAYNEQF
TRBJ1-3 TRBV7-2 ASSLGPTGLGNTIY
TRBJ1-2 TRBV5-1 ASSLVAGGPRGYT
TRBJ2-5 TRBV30 AWSRGRETQY
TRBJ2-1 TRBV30 AWSVGGDNEQF
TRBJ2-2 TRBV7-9 ASRQGAANTGELF
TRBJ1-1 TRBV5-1 ASSLANQNTEAF
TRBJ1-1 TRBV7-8 ASSLEGRGSSEAF
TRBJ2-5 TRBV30 ASTRTEQETQY
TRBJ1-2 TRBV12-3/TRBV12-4 ASSLREGYGYT
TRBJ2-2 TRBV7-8 ASRSSGLAGANTGELF
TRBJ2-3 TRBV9 ASSFRQRTDTQY